Listed below are T cell receptor beta chains from one sample, sequenced in a study of blood T cell repertoires in COVID-19. Generated by immunoSEQ multiplex PCR, the TCRdb table keeps only in-frame clones and is missing some. The table includes about 41,000 clones, 75% to 85% detected once. The sample consisted of peripheral blood. The receptors were gathered from an elderly man with acute or convalescent COVID-19. CDR3s include the opening cysteine and the closing phenylalanine or tryptophan. A D gene is named only where the DNA matches it firmly. Not all rows give a size; the values are once, few, many and, for expanded clones, a class.

length: 13
J: TRBJ1-6
size: .
V: TRBV20-1
D: TRBD1
DNA: TGCAGTGCTAGTGACAGGGGGGTTTCACCCCTCCACTTT
CDR3: CSASDRGVSPLHF

length: 13
J: TRBJ1-1
size: many
V: TRBV6-5
D: .
DNA: TGTGCCACCGCCCTGTCAGGGCCGACTGAAGCTTTCTTT
CDR3: CATALSGPTEAFF

length: 19
J: TRBJ2-3
size: .
V: TRBV5-4
D: TRBD2
DNA: TGTGCCAGCAGTCCCGGCGGACTAGCGGGGGGGCTTGTCTCAGATACGCAGTATTTT
CDR3: CASSPGGLAGGLVSDTQYF

length: 17
J: TRBJ1-2
size: .
V: TRBV9
D: .
DNA: TGTGCCAGCAGCCCCACCCCTCTACAGGGTTGGGGCTATGGCTACACCTTC
CDR3: CASSPTPLQGWGYGYTF

length: 13
J: TRBJ1-1
size: few
V: TRBV7-9
D: .
DNA: TGTGCCAGCAGCCCAGGAGGTCTCACTGAAGCTTTCTTT
CDR3: CASSPGGLTEAFF

length: 12
J: TRBJ1-3
size: .
V: TRBV28
D: .
DNA: TGTGCCAGCACCCCCGGTGGAAACACCATATATTTT
CDR3: CASTPGGNTIYF

length: 16
J: TRBJ2-5
size: .
V: TRBV15
D: .
DNA: TGTGCCACCAGCAGAGGAGGAGGGGCCTGGGGAGAGACCCAGTACTTC
CDR3: CATSRGGGAWGETQYF

length: 20
J: TRBJ2-1
size: once
V: TRBV4-1
D: TRBD2
DNA: TGCGCCAGCAGCTCACCGGGACTAGCGGGAGGGCCCTCCCGTTACAATGAGCAGTTCTTC
CDR3: CASSSPGLAGGPSRYNEQFF

length: 16
J: TRBJ2-3
size: .
V: TRBV19
D: TRBD2
DNA: TGTGCCAGTAGTACGGCCCCGGGACTAGCTACAGATACGCAGTATTTT
CDR3: CASSTAPGLATDTQYF

length: 14
J: TRBJ1-4
size: few
V: TRBV7-8
D: .
DNA: TGTGCCAGCAGCCAACCAGACAGTAATGAAAAACTGTTTTTT
CDR3: CASSQPDSNEKLFF

length: 15
J: TRBJ2-5
size: few
V: TRBV28
D: .
DNA: TGTGCCAGCAGTTTCAGCAGGCGCCGGAAAGAGACCCAGTACTTC
CDR3: CASSFSRRRKETQYF

length: 17
J: TRBJ2-7
size: .
V: TRBV4-2
D: TRBD2
DNA: TGTGCCAGCAGCCAAGCAACTAGCGGGGGGATTACCTACGAGCAGTACTTC
CDR3: CASSQATSGGITYEQYF

length: 14
J: TRBJ1-6
size: .
V: TRBV5-6
D: .
DNA: TGTGCCAGCAGCTTAGGACAGAGCGATTCACCCCTCCACTTT
CDR3: CASSLGQSDSPLHF

length: 14
J: TRBJ1-4
size: .
V: TRBV6-1
D: .
DNA: TGTGCCAGCAGTGAAGCCAAGGGTCGGGGAAAACTGTTTTTT
CDR3: CASSEAKGRGKLFF

length: 14
J: TRBJ2-1
size: .
V: TRBV28
D: .
DNA: TGTGCCAGCGGCGGGACTCGCGGCTACAATGAGCAGTTCTTC
CDR3: CASGGTRGYNEQFF

length: 12
J: TRBJ1-5
size: few
V: TRBV30
D: .
DNA: TGTGCCTGGAGTGAGCCGGGGGAGCCCCAGCATTTT
CDR3: CAWSEPGEPQHF

length: 14
J: TRBJ1-2
size: .
V: TRBV27
D: .
DNA: TGTGCCAGCAGTTTCCAGGGAAGTAACTATGGCTACACCTTC
CDR3: CASSFQGSNYGYTF

length: 13
J: TRBJ1-2
size: .
V: TRBV18
D: .
DNA: TGTGCCAGCTCCCTACAGGGTGGAGATGGCTACACCTTC
CDR3: CASSLQGGDGYTF

length: 14
J: TRBJ1-2
size: .
V: TRBV7-9
D: .
DNA: TGTGCCAGCAGCTTAGGAGGGAGAGCTGATGGCTACACCTTC
CDR3: CASSLGGRADGYTF

length: 17
J: TRBJ2-3
size: .
V: TRBV9
D: TRBD2
DNA: TGTGCCAGCAGCCGTAATGTGGCGGGAGAGGGCACAGATACGCAGTATTTT
CDR3: CASSRNVAGEGTDTQYF

length: 13
J: TRBJ1-2
size: .
V: TRBV14
D: .
DNA: TGTGCCAGCAGCCAAGATACGGTGCGGGGCTACACCTTC
CDR3: CASSQDTVRGYTF

length: 13
J: TRBJ1-1
size: .
V: TRBV7-9
D: .
DNA: TGTGCCAGCAGCCAAAGGGAGTACACTGAAGCTTTCTTT
CDR3: CASSQREYTEAFF

length: 16
J: TRBJ2-3
size: once
V: TRBV7-2
D: TRBD2
DNA: TGTGCCAGCAGCCAATATCGGGGGGGCCTCACAGATACGCAGTATTTT
CDR3: CASSQYRGGLTDTQYF

length: 11
J: TRBJ1-2
size: .
V: TRBV27
D: .
DNA: TGCGAAACTCGGGGGTCCTATGGCTACACCTTC
CDR3: CETRGSYGYTF

length: 15
J: TRBJ1-6
size: .
V: TRBV5-1
D: .
DNA: TGCGCCAGCAGCTTGCGAGCAGGGAACAATTCACCCCTCCACTTT
CDR3: CASSLRAGNNSPLHF

length: 17
J: TRBJ2-7
size: .
V: TRBV5-1
D: .
DNA: TGCGCCAGCAGCTTGGCTGGAGCGGGTCCAAGCTCCTACGAGCAGTACTTC
CDR3: CASSLAGAGPSSYEQYF

length: 13
J: TRBJ1-1
size: once
V: TRBV5-1
D: .
DNA: TGCGCCAGCAGCGATCAGGGGAACACTGAAGCTTTCTTT
CDR3: CASSDQGNTEAFF

length: 13
J: TRBJ2-1
size: .
V: TRBV5-1
D: TRBD2
DNA: TGCGCCAGCAGCCCCGGGACTAGCTCTGAGCAGTTCTTC
CDR3: CASSPGTSSEQFF

length: 15
J: TRBJ2-1
size: .
V: TRBV6-5
D: TRBD2
DNA: TGTGCCAGCAGGGACCCGAGCGGGGGCTACAATGAGCAGTTCTTC
CDR3: CASRDPSGGYNEQFF

length: 16
J: TRBJ2-5
size: few
V: TRBV5-1
D: TRBD2
DNA: TGCGCCAGCAGCCCTGGGACTAGCGGGAACCCAGAGACCCAGTACTTC
CDR3: CASSPGTSGNPETQYF

length: 14
J: TRBJ2-7
size: .
V: TRBV28
D: .
DNA: TGTGCCAGCAGTGGGGTGGGGAGGCTCTACGAGCAGTACTTC
CDR3: CASSGVGRLYEQYF